This TCR beta chain was sequenced during a study of blood T cell repertoires in COVID-19. Study background: The United States, Italy and Spain were the sources of the acute and convalescent COVID-19 samples. PBMCs, B-cell-depleted T cells, or T cells provided the cDNA or gDNA that made up the material.

As originally analysed: Using reference gene primer amplification, nucleated cell counts were estimated. Clones were read by immunoSEQ multiplex PCR, and TCRdb kept only the in-frame ones, dropping some. The DNA gave D and trimming, while V, J and clone size come from that table. The data hold some 250,000 clones, with about 86% observed a single time. V gave up 3 bases and J gave up 2 bases, with 21 bases separating them. Germline CDR1 reads DFQATT; CDR2 reads SNEGSKA (reference sequence). This CDR3 is 17 amino acids long. Sequenced sample: peripheral blood. V usage is TRBV20-1 and J usage is TRBJ2-3; the D gene is possibly TRBD2 (7 bases). The TCR sequence derives from a woman aged 80 or over with acute or convalescent COVID-19. CDR3 in DNA: TGCAGTGCTAGTGTAGGGCGGGGGCCCTCTGACACAGATACGCAGTATTTT. The encoded protein is CSASVGRGPSDTDTQYF.